Shown below are 6 T cell receptor beta chains from a single sample sequenced in a study of blood T cell repertoires in COVID-19. Assay used: immunoSEQ multiplex PCR; TCRdb lists only in-frame clones, some missing. This table has around 190,000 clones, 80% to 90% appearing once. Specimen: peripheral blood. The receptors here all came from a man aged 50-60 years with active or convalescent COVID-19.

The chain couples TRBV19 to TRBJ2-3; 8 nucleotides align to TRBD2. Germline CDR1 LNHDA, CDR2 SQIVND (reference sequence). There are 18 residues in the CDR3. With V trimmed by 2 bases and J by 2 bases, 12 bases remained unmatched. The CDR3 loop reads CASSIRMGLAGPTDTQYF. CDR3 nucleotide sequence: TGTGCCAGTAGTATACGGATGGGGTTAGCGGGGCCCACAGATACGCAGTATTTT.

The V call is TRBV27, the J call TRBJ1-2; tentatively, D is TRBD1 (6 bases). CDR3 length: 15 amino acids. In germline, CDR1 is MNHEY, CDR2 SMNVEV (reference sequence). CDR3 nucleotide sequence: TGTCCCCTTGAGGGGACATTTAACTCTAACTATGGCTACACCTTC. This encodes CPLEGTFNSNYGYTF.

The rearrangement joins TRBV6-5 to TRBJ2-2, with 8 positions matching TRBD2. This CDR3 is 15 amino acids long. The V segment lost 11 bases and the J segment 5 bases; nucleotides outside the gene matches: 13. Germline CDR1 is MNHEY and CDR2 is SVGAGI. The CDR3 is CAALGLATLTGELFF. As DNA, the CDR3 is TGTGCCGCACTCGGACTAGCCACCCTGACCGGGGAGCTGTTTTTT.

The rearrangement uses TRBV14 and TRBJ2-3; D remains ambiguous. The germline V gene encodes CDR1 SGHDN and CDR2 FVKESK. Trimming took off 0 bases at V and 0 bases at J, with 10 bases between the two ends. This CDR3 has 16 residues. This CDR3 reads CASSQDVGFSTDTQYF. In DNA form, the CDR3 reads TGTGCCAGCAGCCAAGATGTCGGGTTCAGCACAGATACGCAGTATTTT.

As to this clone: An end of the junction does not agree with germline; a read error may underlie this. This chain connects TRBV5-1 to TRBJ2-5, with a possible D match to TRBD2 (5 bases). The germline V gene encodes CDR1 SGHRS and CDR2 YFSETQ. CDR3 length equals 14 residues. The CDR3 here is CASSLGEMKESQYF. CDR3 nucleotide sequence: TGCGCCAGCAGCTTGGGGGAGATGAAAGAGTCCCAGTACTTC.

The chain carries TRBV7-9 and TRBJ1-1, with TRBD1 matching 9 bases. Unmatched junction bases numbered 8, after V lost 6 bases and J lost 6 bases. This CDR3 region has 14 residues. Germline lookup yields CDR1 SEHNR and CDR2 FQNEAQ (reference sequence). The CDR3 protein is CASRSRDRAAEAFF. CDR3 DNA sequence: TGTGCCAGCAGGTCCCGGGACAGGGCTGCTGAAGCTTTCTTT.